The clone carrying this T cell receptor beta chain was observed at least ten times. Its antigen is not known. There were TCR beta CDR3 regions amplified from RNA transcripts. During a first-round RT-PCR of the TCR CDR3, the HTBI primer set was used. Using its own MiXCR run on the multiplex PCR reads, TCRdb lists one record per CDR3 protein. There are about 610,000 distinct CDR3 sequences in the sample; about 43% occur only once, and about 7.8% lies in the top ten. The V end was cut by 1 base, the J end by 1 base, with 11 bases between. This CDR3 is 15 amino acids long. Germline assignment: CDR1 SGDLS and CDR2 YYNGEE. This sample was included in a study of T cells in Graves' hyperthyroidism and ophthalmopathy. Whole-study results and caveats: It was a median roughly six months before onset that the model predicted ophthalmopathy. Most thyroid clonotypes expanded above 0.001 were also detected in blood.

Input material: peripheral blood or thyroid tissue (not recorded which). This clonotype originated in a young woman with Graves' hyperthyroidism. The chain has TRBV9 and TRBJ1-1; D ambiguous. CDR3 DNA sequence: TGTGCCAGCAGCGTAAACCCAGACCCGAACACTGAAGCTTTCTTT. This encodes CASSVNPDPNTEAFF.